This T cell receptor (beta chain) came from a study of shared clonotypes between healthy human individuals. Study results and caveats: Tissue TCR repertoires likely differ from these blood-only repertoires.

In its sample, this clone was seen once. The antigen is unknown. The genomic DNA of each subset was split evenly across several immunoSEQ plates. In replicate PCRs of sorted subsets, approximately 190 ng DNA, about 29,000 T cell genomes, was used. The table came from immunoSEQ multiplex PCR; TCRdb's copy has only in-frame clones and leaves some out. The repertoire holds about 680,000 clones, with around 72% as singletons. Input material: memory CD4+ T cells sorted from blood. Subset defined: CD45RA-negative fraction. The receptor was isolated from a woman aged 25 to 45 in good health.

The CDR3 sequence is CASTNPGQPYEQYF. The DNA for the CDR3 is TGTGCCAGCACCAACCCGGGACAGCCCTACGAGCAGTACTTC. This chain connects TRBV21-1 to TRBJ2-7; the table's D call of TRBD1 was not tested on the DNA. TRBV21-1 is given as a pseudogene. The CDR3 sequence is 14 residues long.